This passage covers 8 T cell receptor beta chains from one sample sequenced in a study of neoadjuvant anti-PD-1 for oral cavity cancer (dated by TCRdb to about 2021). This specimen's time point label, per the study, means: before neoadjuvant nivolumab. Library generation was performed with the immunoSEQ multiplex PCR assay. Held by TCRdb, this immuneACCESS table contains in-frame sequences only and omits some clones. Under half of the omission traces to an unresolved V gene where checked; the cause of the rest is unknown. Recorded for this sample are 65,000 to 95,000 clones; more than 80% of them occurred a single time. Around 3.1% of the sample rests with the top ten. The source was PBMCs, collected before nivolumab (anti-PD-1) treatment. These receptors were taken from a person aged 35-79 years with oral cavity squamous cell carcinoma.

The chain employs TRBV5-1 and TRBJ2-1, with 8 nucleotides matching TRBD2. Trimming cost V 3 bases and J 9 bases; bases outside gene matches: 17. The CDR3 spans 17 residues. The V gene's germline CDR1 is SGHRS and CDR2 YFSETQ. CDR3 protein: CASSSAGGAGSGGEQFF. The CDR3 DNA reads TGCGCCAGCAGCTCGGCGGGAGGAGCCGGATCGGGAGGTGAGCAGTTCTTC.

This clone was counted between two and nine times. This chain uses TRBV28 with TRBJ1-2, with D tentatively TRBD1 (5 bases). Trimming took off 6 bases at V and 4 bases at J, with 12 bases between the two ends. CDR1 is MDHEN and CDR2 is SYDVKM in the germline V gene. CDR3 length: 13 amino acids. CDR3 region: CASSRTGIYGYTF. The CDR3 DNA follows: TGTGCCAGCAGCCGAACAGGCATCTATGGCTACACCTTC.

The table lists this clone with a count of one. The gene calls are TRBV10-2 and TRBJ2-2; possibly TRBD1 for D (5 bases). This CDR3 contains 13 residues. V lost 6 bases, J lost 5 bases, and 10 bases lay in between. From germline, CDR1 is WSHSY and CDR2 SAAADI. CDR3 residues: CASRGVGTGELFF. Here the CDR3 DNA reads TGCGCCAGCAGAGGGGTAGGGACCGGGGAGCTGTTTTTT.

In the case of this clone: Other DNA sequences in this sample translate to the same CDR3. The V and J genes are TRBV6-5 and TRBJ2-2; D gene unclear. Germline loops: CDR1 MNHEY, CDR2 SVGAGI. The V end was cut by 0 bases, the J end by 4 bases, with 12 bases between. The CDR3 totals 16 residues. CDR3 in amino acids: CASSYSFTATTGELFF. Here the CDR3 DNA reads TGTGCCAGCAGTTACTCCTTCACAGCGACCACCGGGGAGCTGTTTTTT.

In its sample, this clone was seen once. The chain has TRBV14 and TRBJ2-1, with TRBD2 matching 9 bases. This CDR3 is 16 amino acids long. Germline assignment: CDR1 SGHDN and CDR2 FVKESK. V trimming: 4 bases; J trimming: 0 bases; junction bases outside the gene matches: 4. The CDR3 sequence: CASSRDSGSSYNEQFF. CDR3 DNA: TGTGCCAGCAGCCGGGATAGCGGGAGCTCCTACAATGAGCAGTTCTTC. Using reference TRBV14 and TRBJ2-1 for the parts outside the CDR3, the full variable domain is EAGVTQFPSHSVIEKGQTVTLRCDPISGHDNLYWYRRVMGKEIKFLLHFVKESKQDESGMPNNRFLAERTGGTYSTLKVQPAELEDSGVYFCASSRDSGSSYNEQFFGPGTRLTVL.

The chain links TRBV5-1 to TRBJ2-3; D might be TRBD1 (5 bases). The V end lost 0 bases, the J end lost 2 bases, and 7 bases lay between the germline ends. This CDR3 comprises 14 residues. The germline gives CDR1 SGHRS, CDR2 YFSETQ. The CDR3 sequence is CASSLGQNTDTQYF. In DNA, the CDR3 is TGCGCCAGCAGCTTGGGACAGAACACAGATACGCAGTATTTT.

The J gene is TRBJ2-5, the V gene TRBV28; possibly TRBD2 for D (5 bases). V lost 6 bases and J lost 4, with 24 bases in between. The CDR3 runs 17 residues. The germline V gene has CDR1 MDHEN and CDR2 SYDVKM. The chain's CDR3 is CASRGAVPLNATETQYF. CDR3 in DNA: TGTGCCAGCAGGGGAGCGGTCCCACTAAATGCTACAGAGACCCAGTACTTC.

The chain carries TRBV21-1 and TRBJ2-7; the table's D call, TRBD2, was not checked against the DNA. TRBV21-1 is described as a pseudogene. The CDR3 is 15 amino acids. The CDR3 reads CASSKVSREGGEQYF. CDR3 DNA: TGTGCCAGCAGCAAAGTCTCGCGGGAGGGGGGAGAGCAGTACTTC.